Listed below are T cell receptor beta chains from one sample, sequenced in a study of cytomegalovirus exposure and HLA in healthy donors. The data were produced by immunoSEQ multiplex PCR, yet TCRdb's version contains in-frame clones alone and is incomplete. The sample shows approximately 170,000 clones, 79% of them seen only once. Sequences were obtained from PBMCs. The receptors stem from a woman in her forties or fifties in good health and CMV-seronegative. Each CDR3 is given with its conserved first and last residue. A D gene is named only where the DNA matches it firmly. For some rows the clone size is stated as once, few or many, or as a class when expanded; others skip it.

j_gene: TRBJ2-3; d_gene: TRBD2; abundance: -; v_gene: TRBV7-6; CDR3nt: TGTGCCAGCAGCTTAGGGGCGGCGGGGGGGACCACAGATACGCAGTATTTT; CDR3aa: CASSLGAAGGTTDTQYF
j_gene: TRBJ1-2; d_gene: -; abundance: -; v_gene: TRBV19; CDR3nt: TGTGCCAGTAGACCGGCGGGTTTAGGGGGCTACACCTTC; CDR3aa: CASRPAGLGGYTF
j_gene: TRBJ1-3; d_gene: -; abundance: few; v_gene: TRBV5-8; CDR3nt: TGTGCCAGCCTGGGGGGACTCAGCTCTGGAAACACCATATATTTT; CDR3aa: CASLGGLSSGNTIYF
j_gene: TRBJ2-7; d_gene: -; abundance: -; v_gene: TRBV19; CDR3nt: TGTGCCAGTAGTTTAGTCGCAGGGGGGAACTACGAGCAGTACTTC; CDR3aa: CASSLVAGGNYEQYF
j_gene: TRBJ2-3; d_gene: TRBD1; abundance: -; v_gene: TRBV19; CDR3nt: TGTGCCAGCCGTCCCGGGACAGGGGATCGAGATACGCAGTATTTT; CDR3aa: CASRPGTGDRDTQYF
j_gene: TRBJ1-1; d_gene: -; abundance: -; v_gene: TRBV28; CDR3nt: TGTGCCAGCAGACCAAGGGGCGGGGGCCCCACTGAAGCTTTCTTT; CDR3aa: CASRPRGGGPTEAFF
j_gene: TRBJ1-5; d_gene: TRBD1; abundance: few; v_gene: TRBV6-1; CDR3nt: TGTGCCAGCAGTCCAGGGGGCTCGGATCAGCCCCAGCATTTT; CDR3aa: CASSPGGSDQPQHF
j_gene: TRBJ2-7; d_gene: -; abundance: once; v_gene: TRBV21-1; CDR3nt: TGTGCCAGCAGCGAGGGACTCGGCTACGAGCAGTACTTC; CDR3aa: CASSEGLGYEQYF
j_gene: TRBJ2-7; d_gene: TRBD2; abundance: -; v_gene: TRBV27; CDR3nt: TGTGCCAGCAGTTTAAGGAGGACTAGCGGTCGCTCCTACGAGCAGTACTTC; CDR3aa: CASSLRRTSGRSYEQYF
j_gene: TRBJ2-5; d_gene: -; abundance: -; v_gene: TRBV30; CDR3nt: TGTGCCTGGAGTGTACTGCAGGGATTAGAGACCCAGTACTTC; CDR3aa: CAWSVLQGLETQYF
j_gene: TRBJ2-7; d_gene: TRBD2; abundance: once; v_gene: TRBV29-1; CDR3nt: TGCAGCGCCCAGACTAGCGGGAGTTGGGAGCAGTACTTC; CDR3aa: CSAQTSGSWEQYF
j_gene: TRBJ1-1; d_gene: -; abundance: -; v_gene: TRBV6-6; CDR3nt: TGTGCCAGCAGCCCGGGCGGGGGGAACACTGAAGCTTTCTTT; CDR3aa: CASSPGGGNTEAFF
j_gene: TRBJ2-3; d_gene: TRBD2; abundance: few; v_gene: TRBV6-6; CDR3nt: TGTGCCAGCGGGGGCGGGGGGCCTGTACAGCCAGATACGCAGTATTTT; CDR3aa: CASGGGGPVQPDTQYF
j_gene: TRBJ2-3; d_gene: -; abundance: -; v_gene: TRBV5-1; CDR3nt: TGCGCCAGCAGCTTGATGCAGTCCTCGGATACGCAGTATTTT; CDR3aa: CASSLMQSSDTQYF
j_gene: TRBJ1-1; d_gene: -; abundance: -; v_gene: TRBV11-2; CDR3nt: TGTGCCAGCAGCTCGACAGGGAACACTGAAGCTTTCTTT; CDR3aa: CASSSTGNTEAFF
j_gene: TRBJ2-5; d_gene: -; abundance: -; v_gene: TRBV2; CDR3nt: TGTGCCAGCAGTGAAGGGCTAGGCGGTTCGGCCCAGTACTTC; CDR3aa: CASSEGLGGSAQYF
j_gene: TRBJ2-7; d_gene: TRBD2; abundance: -; v_gene: TRBV7-9; CDR3nt: TGTTCCAGCAGCTGGCAGGGTGGCGGGAGAAACGAGCAGTACTTC; CDR3aa: CSSSWQGGGRNEQYF
j_gene: TRBJ2-7; d_gene: -; abundance: -; v_gene: TRBV28; CDR3nt: TGTGCCAGCACTATTACGAACGAGCAGTACTTC; CDR3aa: CASTITNEQYF
j_gene: TRBJ1-1; d_gene: -; abundance: -; v_gene: TRBV7-8; CDR3nt: TGTGCCAGCAGCCCAATAGGGGGGGGCGCGCTTGGCACTGAAGCTTTCTTT; CDR3aa: CASSPIGGGALGTEAFF
j_gene: TRBJ2-2; d_gene: -; abundance: -; v_gene: TRBV6-5; CDR3nt: TGTGCCAGCAGTTACGAGAGAGTCAACACCGGGGAGCTGTTTTTT; CDR3aa: CASSYERVNTGELFF
j_gene: TRBJ2-2; d_gene: TRBD1; abundance: -; v_gene: TRBV7-9; CDR3nt: TGTGCCAGCATTACCGGACAGGGGAACACCGGGGAGCTGTTTTTT; CDR3aa: CASITGQGNTGELFF
j_gene: TRBJ2-7; d_gene: -; abundance: -; v_gene: TRBV5-1; CDR3nt: TGCGCCAGCAGCTTGGAACTAGCAAGCGAGCAGTACTTC; CDR3aa: CASSLELASEQYF
j_gene: TRBJ1-4; d_gene: -; abundance: -; v_gene: TRBV11-2; CDR3nt: TGTGCCAGCAGCCTAGGAGGGGGTGAAAAACTGTTTTTT; CDR3aa: CASSLGGGEKLFF
j_gene: TRBJ2-5; d_gene: -; abundance: -; v_gene: TRBV28; CDR3nt: TGTGCCAGCAGGATGGGGGGAAGCTCTTGGACCCAGTACTTC; CDR3aa: CASRMGGSSWTQYF
j_gene: TRBJ1-4; d_gene: -; abundance: -; v_gene: TRBV5-6; CDR3nt: TGTGCCAGCAGCTTGGAGTACAGACCAGAAAAACTGTTTTTT; CDR3aa: CASSLEYRPEKLFF
j_gene: TRBJ2-1; d_gene: TRBD2; abundance: -; v_gene: TRBV10-1; CDR3nt: TGCGCCAGCAGCAAAGCTATACCGGGACTAGCGGGGAGTGAGCAGTTCTTC; CDR3aa: CASSKAIPGLAGSEQFF
j_gene: TRBJ2-3; d_gene: TRBD2; abundance: -; v_gene: TRBV5-1; CDR3nt: TGCGCCAGCAGCTTGGCCGGGGGGTACACAGATACGCAGTATTTT; CDR3aa: CASSLAGGYTDTQYF
j_gene: TRBJ1-1; d_gene: TRBD1; abundance: few; v_gene: TRBV5-1; CDR3nt: TGCGCCAGCAGCTCCCAGGGGGGCCGGACCACTGAAGCTTTCTTT; CDR3aa: CASSSQGGRTTEAFF
j_gene: TRBJ1-6; d_gene: TRBD1; abundance: -; v_gene: TRBV7-2; CDR3nt: TGTGCCAGCAGCCTCGGACAGGAGAATTCCCCCCTCCACTTT; CDR3aa: CASSLGQENSPLHF
j_gene: TRBJ1-4; d_gene: TRBD1; abundance: -; v_gene: TRBV25-1; CDR3nt: TGTGCCAGCAGTCACCCCGGGACAGCTAATGAAAAACTGTTTTTT; CDR3aa: CASSHPGTANEKLFF
j_gene: TRBJ2-7; d_gene: TRBD2; abundance: -; v_gene: TRBV5-6; CDR3nt: TGTGCCAGCAGCGGACTAGCGGGAGTCAGAGAGCAGTACTTC; CDR3aa: CASSGLAGVREQYF
j_gene: TRBJ2-2; d_gene: TRBD2; abundance: few; v_gene: TRBV5-6; CDR3nt: TGTGCCAGCAGTTTTCGGACTAGCGGGAACGCCGGGGAGCTGTTTTTT; CDR3aa: CASSFRTSGNAGELFF
j_gene: TRBJ2-7; d_gene: TRBD1; abundance: -; v_gene: TRBV7-6; CDR3nt: TGTGCCAGCAGCTTAGGGGGACAGGGGGCGGGGGAGCAGTACTTC; CDR3aa: CASSLGGQGAGEQYF
j_gene: TRBJ1-1; d_gene: TRBD1; abundance: -; v_gene: TRBV7-2; CDR3nt: TGTGCCAGCAGCTCCGGGACAGGTCTAATGAACACTGAAGCTTTCTTT; CDR3aa: CASSSGTGLMNTEAFF
j_gene: TRBJ1-1; d_gene: -; abundance: -; v_gene: TRBV5-6; CDR3nt: TGTGCCAGCAGCTTCGGGGGGAACACTGAAGCTTTCTTT; CDR3aa: CASSFGGNTEAFF
j_gene: TRBJ1-4; d_gene: -; abundance: once; v_gene: TRBV10-3; CDR3nt: TGTGCCATCAGTGAGTCAGGAGCAACTAATGAAAAACTGTTTTTT; CDR3aa: CAISESGATNEKLFF
j_gene: TRBJ2-7; d_gene: TRBD1; abundance: -; v_gene: TRBV11-3; CDR3nt: TGTGCCAGCAGCGAAGGACAGGGAGTTTCCTACGAGCAGTACTTC; CDR3aa: CASSEGQGVSYEQYF
j_gene: TRBJ1-3; d_gene: -; abundance: few; v_gene: TRBV7-8; CDR3nt: TGTGCCAGCAGCCGGGACTTGGTCTCTGGAAACACCATATATTTT; CDR3aa: CASSRDLVSGNTIYF
j_gene: TRBJ2-7; d_gene: TRBD1; abundance: once; v_gene: TRBV7-2; CDR3nt: TGTGCCAGCAGCCGAAACGGACAGGGTATTTACGAGCAGTACTTC; CDR3aa: CASSRNGQGIYEQYF
j_gene: TRBJ1-4; d_gene: TRBD1; abundance: -; v_gene: TRBV7-9; CDR3nt: TGTGCCAGCAGCCCAACTGCGGACAGGGGTAATGAAAAACTGTTTTTT; CDR3aa: CASSPTADRGNEKLFF
j_gene: TRBJ2-7; d_gene: TRBD2; abundance: -; v_gene: TRBV28; CDR3nt: TGTGCCAGCATCCGAGGGCGGGAGTACGAGCAGTACTTC; CDR3aa: CASIRGREYEQYF
j_gene: TRBJ1-4; d_gene: -; abundance: -; v_gene: TRBV21-1; CDR3nt: TGTGCCAGCAGCCGGGGAGGGGAAAAACTGTTTTTT; CDR3aa: CASSRGGEKLFF
j_gene: TRBJ2-5; d_gene: TRBD2; abundance: -; v_gene: TRBV19; CDR3nt: TGTGCCAGTAGTATAGTAGCGGGGGGAAAACAGAAGGAGACCCAGTACTTC; CDR3aa: CASSIVAGGKQKETQYF
j_gene: TRBJ2-7; d_gene: -; abundance: -; v_gene: TRBV28; CDR3nt: TGTGCCAGCAGCCCACTCCCCTACGAGCAGTACTTC; CDR3aa: CASSPLPYEQYF
j_gene: TRBJ1-5; d_gene: TRBD1; abundance: -; v_gene: TRBV5-4; CDR3nt: TGTGCCAGCAGCGTGGACAGGGTTGGACAGCCCCAGCATTTT; CDR3aa: CASSVDRVGQPQHF
j_gene: TRBJ2-7; d_gene: TRBD1; abundance: -; v_gene: TRBV19; CDR3nt: TGTGCCAGTAGCGCCACAGGGGTTGGACCCTACGAGCAGTACTTC; CDR3aa: CASSATGVGPYEQYF
j_gene: TRBJ1-5; d_gene: -; abundance: once; v_gene: TRBV7-2; CDR3nt: TGTGCCAGCAGTTTTGCGGGTAATCAGCCCCAGCATTTT; CDR3aa: CASSFAGNQPQHF
j_gene: TRBJ2-2; d_gene: -; abundance: -; v_gene: TRBV28; CDR3nt: TGTGCCAGCAGTATCCCCCTGTTTGGGGGCAGGGACACCGGGGAGCTGTTTTTT; CDR3aa: CASSIPLFGGRDTGELFF
j_gene: TRBJ2-3; d_gene: TRBD1; abundance: -; v_gene: TRBV28; CDR3nt: TGTGCCAGCATTACAGGGGGCTCGGCAGATACGCAGTATTTT; CDR3aa: CASITGGSADTQYF
j_gene: TRBJ2-1; d_gene: -; abundance: once; v_gene: TRBV5-5; CDR3nt: TGTGCCAGCAGCTTTGGGAGCTATGAGCAGTTCTTC; CDR3aa: CASSFGSYEQFF
j_gene: TRBJ1-1; d_gene: TRBD1; abundance: -; v_gene: TRBV29-1; CDR3nt: TGCAGCGTTGAGGGACAGGGGGCTTTTTTTGCTTTCTTT; CDR3aa: CSVEGQGAFFAFF
j_gene: TRBJ2-1; d_gene: -; abundance: few; v_gene: TRBV27; CDR3nt: TGTGCCAGCAGTTTATATACCGCCTACTACAATGAGCAGTTCTTC; CDR3aa: CASSLYTAYYNEQFF
j_gene: TRBJ2-1; d_gene: TRBD1; abundance: -; v_gene: TRBV5-4; CDR3nt: TGTGCCAGCAGCCGAGCCGGGACAGGAGTCATTCATGAGCAGTTCTTC; CDR3aa: CASSRAGTGVIHEQFF
j_gene: TRBJ1-1; d_gene: TRBD1; abundance: -; v_gene: TRBV7-9; CDR3nt: TGTGCCAGCAGCCAAACAGGGGACACTGAAGCTTTCTTT; CDR3aa: CASSQTGDTEAFF
j_gene: TRBJ1-1; d_gene: -; abundance: few; v_gene: TRBV29-1; CDR3nt: TGCAGCGCGGAAGGGGTCGGGGGGATTAACACTGAAGCTTTCTTT; CDR3aa: CSAEGVGGINTEAFF
j_gene: TRBJ2-1; d_gene: TRBD1; abundance: -; v_gene: TRBV10-2; CDR3nt: TGCGCCAGCTCGACCACCGGGACAGTCGATAATGAGCAGTTCTTC; CDR3aa: CASSTTGTVDNEQFF